The rows below give T cell receptor beta chains drawn from one sample of a study of breast tumors, draining lymph nodes, adjacent tissues. TCRdb ran MiXCR on the multiplex PCR reads and lists one entry per CDR3 protein. The table lists 150,000 to 200,000 distinct CDR3 sequences, roughly a third of them singletons. The source material was axillary lymph node tissue. These receptors were obtained from a female donor with breast cancer. Some clones in this sample may be carry-over from other donors' samples. CDR3s leave out the opening cysteine and the closing phenylalanine or tryptophan.

V,J,CDR3
TRBV5-5,TRBJ1-6,ASSSGGGGSPLH
TRBV27,TRBJ2-3,ASSFREGDTQY
TRBV24-1,TRBJ1-4,ATSDSAHSGTNEKLF
TRBV18,TRBJ1-6,ASSPGGPLH
TRBV7-9,TRBJ1-6,ASNLGASSYNSPLH
TRBV18,TRBJ1-2,ASSPSAQANYGYT
TRBV20-1,TRBJ2-7,SARETGGYEQY
TRBV6-2/TRBV6-3,TRBJ2-1,ASSHSGHNEQF
TRBV29-1,TRBJ2-2,SVFRDTGELF
TRBV9,TRBJ2-3,ASSEGEDTQY
TRBV5-8,TRBJ2-6,ASSLVGGGLSGANVLT
TRBV12-3/TRBV12-4,TRBJ2-7,ASSTTGGAQY
TRBV11-2,TRBJ1-5,ASSLSPPGSVGNQPQH
TRBV7-6,TRBJ2-1,ASSPEGGVSYNEQF
TRBV10-3,TRBJ2-5,AISESRLAGRGETQY
TRBV20-1,TRBJ1-4,SARPRGRGIEKLF
TRBV20-1,TRBJ2-7,SARITTGPPYEQY
TRBV29-1,TRBJ2-1,SVVRGYNEQF
TRBV7-9,TRBJ1-4,ASSTTGDDEKLF
TRBV6-5,TRBJ2-2,ASSPRTGGGTGELF
TRBV12-3/TRBV12-4,TRBJ2-7,ASRSGTGAYYEQY
TRBV20-1,TRBJ1-2,SASGSRGYGYT
TRBV5-4,TRBJ2-5,ASSRTSAGEETQY
TRBV20-1,TRBJ1-1,SARPDIYTEAF
TRBV11-2,TRBJ2-7,ASSSYGGTPSYEQY
TRBV12-5,TRBJ2-3,ASGLVLHGTDTQY
TRBV29-1,TRBJ2-1,SVEDPGGTRFYNEQF
TRBV10-3,TRBJ1-2,AISQSGAGLNYGYT
TRBV11-2,TRBJ2-1,ASSVQGITFF
TRBV15,TRBJ1-4,ATSTRLEEKLF
TRBV28,TRBJ1-4,ASSSGQGWANEKLF
TRBV20-1,TRBJ1-6,SARAGSYEGSYNSPLH
TRBV29-1,TRBJ1-1,SVAFYGTGRLRAINTEAF
TRBV9,TRBJ2-2,ASSVANRAGNTGELF
TRBV6-2/TRBV6-3,TRBJ2-7,ASSYHLTGDGEQY
TRBV7-9,TRBJ2-3,ASSSENTDTQY
TRBV11-3,TRBJ2-3,ASSKEIGSRVYTQY
TRBV4-2,TRBJ2-1,ASSPFLAGGPGHEQF
TRBV7-6,TRBJ2-1,ASSLGGVTYNEQF
TRBV20-1,TRBJ2-1,SARSPRGYEQF
TRBV7-9,TRBJ2-1,ASSPPGLAGLRSYNEQF
TRBV20-1,TRBJ2-3,SGQTDTQY
TRBV11-2,TRBJ1-6,ASSPWDRNENSPLH
TRBV19,TRBJ2-1,ASSIGLAGGHNEQF
TRBV7-2,TRBJ1-4,ASSLGRVNEKLF
TRBV7-2,TRBJ1-4,ASSTRQVGGEELF
TRBV11-3,TRBJ2-1,ASSSKRDSQGNEQF
TRBV7-9,TRBJ1-2,ASSPWGGTGVGYT
TRBV6-5,TRBJ1-2,ASTQWGAGYT
TRBV15,TRBJ1-6,ATSPQGGPNSPLH
TRBV9,TRBJ2-1,ASSSTDQTYNEQF
TRBV19,TRBJ2-5,ASRTTGGETQY
TRBV12-5,TRBJ2-1,ASVNGGVLRNEQF
TRBV5-1,TRBJ2-7,ASIGDGVYDQY
TRBV10-3,TRBJ1-5,ATLAFGDSNQPQH
TRBV10-3,TRBJ2-6,AVRDSFSGANVLT
TRBV6-6,TRBJ2-1,ASSYGTSLDEQF
TRBV7-2,TRBJ2-5,ASSQRQGQGETQY
TRBV5-5,TRBJ2-1,ASSALAGLDEQF